Listed below are T cell receptor beta chains from one sample, sequenced in a study of sequential checkpoint blockade in melanoma. Assay: immunoSEQ multiplex PCR; the TCRdb copy retains only in-frame clones and omits some. The repertoire holds about 12,000 clones, with roughly 80% as singletons. This material consisted of CD8+ T cells sorted from blood (inferred from file names), taken from a patient given nivolumab and ipilimumab in sequence. All receptors come from a human donor with melanoma. Both conserved end residues are trimmed from each CDR3. The D gene is left open where the match is weak.

ASSLQGWANEKLF	-	TRBJ1-4	TRBV5-6
SVEEGVAGGSGGQETQY	TRBD2	TRBJ2-5	TRBV29-1
ASSPRSSYEQY	-	TRBJ2-7	TRBV6-1
ASSDRVIAEAF	TRBD1	TRBJ1-1	TRBV7-9
ASSKRVNRVSTDTQY	-	TRBJ2-3	TRBV21-1
ASSQDTWGPYEQH	-	TRBJ2-7	TRBV18
ASTLRTFRLETNTGELF	-	TRBJ2-2	TRBV28
ASSGPHHSTEAF	-	TRBJ1-1	TRBV4-1
ASSIVGTSIYEQY	TRBD2	TRBJ2-7	TRBV19
ASSYRDRTNEKLF	TRBD1	TRBJ1-4	TRBV6-5
ASSIGQKEQPQH	-	TRBJ1-5	TRBV7-4
ASSPWDRDIDGYT	TRBD1	TRBJ1-2	TRBV28
ASSPGLADYNEQF	TRBD2	TRBJ2-1	TRBV7-2
ASSHWTSGRFTDTQY	TRBD2	TRBJ2-3	TRBV7-9
ASSSYWDRGYEQY	TRBD1	TRBJ2-7	TRBV7-9
ASSIRLAGIPDGELF	TRBD2	TRBJ2-2	TRBV27
SVGSPSSYEQY	-	TRBJ2-7	TRBV29-1
ASSFSAGAYEQY	-	TRBJ2-7	TRBV7-9
ASLPGLVRTGELF	-	TRBJ2-2	TRBV21-1
ASSSRQGRMNSPLH	TRBD1	TRBJ1-6	TRBV28
ASEESRSYNEQF	-	TRBJ2-1	TRBV9
ASSLVAAGVEKLF	-	TRBJ1-4	TRBV7-6
ASSAYTGGAETQY	-	TRBJ2-5	TRBV9
ASSQGDREYEQY	TRBD1	TRBJ2-7	TRBV4-2
ASSQDFGTRYTYEQY	TRBD2	TRBJ2-7	TRBV4-3
ASRWGSGGDSYNEQF	TRBD2	TRBJ2-1	TRBV27
ASSRAGPGGADIQY	-	TRBJ2-4	TRBV4-1
ASSIKGVLAGGCEQY	TRBD2	TRBJ2-7	TRBV10-1
ASSLSPPGQGRTDTQY	TRBD1	TRBJ2-3	TRBV7-3
ASSPQKLRYNEQF	-	TRBJ2-1	TRBV4-1
ASSVGASGRAVQY	TRBD2	TRBJ2-7	TRBV2
ASSEQGQYEQY	TRBD1	-	TRBV2
ASRGRAYEQY	-	TRBJ2-7	TRBV6-4
SVLLAGEGYEQY	TRBD2	TRBJ2-7	TRBV29-1
ASSGGKTNTEAF	-	TRBJ1-1	TRBV11-3
ASSLVASGRVNEQF	TRBD2	TRBJ2-1	TRBV11-3
SAQEGEQY	-	TRBJ2-7	TRBV20-1
ASSLLKGEQY	-	TRBJ2-5	TRBV27
ASSLSGAPHEQY	-	TRBJ2-7	TRBV5-4
ASSPSPALAGGPRYEQY	TRBD2	TRBJ2-7	TRBV7-2
ASRDGGYNSPLH	-	TRBJ1-6	TRBV25-1
ASSQDPGWGGTEAF	-	TRBJ1-1	TRBV4-1
ASSRLSHEQF	-	TRBJ2-1	TRBV19
ASSPALTITTEQY	-	TRBJ2-7	TRBV7-9
ASSPRGAGVDEQY	TRBD2	TRBJ2-7	TRBV7-9
ASSQERDRSEQY	TRBD2	TRBJ2-7	TRBV4-1
ASSHKSTANQPQH	-	TRBJ1-5	TRBV4-1
ASSLGANGEQY	-	TRBJ2-7	TRBV5-6
SVEGRLNTEAF	-	TRBJ1-1	TRBV29-1
ASSLTPGGTEAF	TRBD1	TRBJ1-1	TRBV27
ASSEILAGDNEQF	TRBD2	TRBJ2-1	TRBV2
ASSQGQGVYDGELF	TRBD1	TRBJ2-2	TRBV7-9
ASSVAGDGQPQH	-	TRBJ1-5	TRBV9
ASSLRDYEQY	-	TRBJ2-7	TRBV28
ASNQREDGEQY	TRBD2	TRBJ2-7	TRBV2
ASSLGQEDSPLH	-	TRBJ1-6	TRBV5-1
ATSRGRGRDQPQH	-	TRBJ1-5	TRBV15
ASSLSPQVSGDTQY	-	TRBJ2-3	TRBV27
ASSFGQAHGYT	TRBD1	TRBJ1-2	TRBV19